Presented here are 22 T cell receptor beta chains from one specimen sequenced in a study of blood T cell repertoires in COVID-19. TCRdb's table, derived via immunoSEQ multiplex PCR, lists solely in-frame clones and lacks some. Among about 210,000 clones listed, around 86% were seen once. Sequencing was carried out using PBMCs or T cells enriched from blood (not recorded which). The receptors shown here come from a woman between 45 and 65 years old with acute COVID-19.

This clone has just a few counts. This chain uses TRBV19 with TRBJ2-7; 10 nucleotides agree with TRBD1. There are 15 residues in the CDR3. V gave up 3 bases and J gave up 3 bases; unmatched junction bases: 5. Per germline, CDR1 LNHDA and CDR2 SQIVND (reference sequence). The CDR3 spells CASSIRDRGHYEQYF. DNA of the CDR3: TGTGCCAGTAGTATTCGGGACAGGGGCCACTACGAGCAGTACTTC.

V and J are TRBV15 and TRBJ2-1, with 11 bases lining up with TRBD2. The CDR3 length is 16 residues. V shed 1 base, J shed 4 bases, and the junction held 3 bases outside the gene matches. Germline V gene data show CDR1 as LNHNV and CDR2 as YYDKDF (reference sequence). Written as DNA, the CDR3 is TGTGCCACCAGCAGAGTACTAGCGGGAGAGTACAATGAGCAGTTCTTC. Encoded protein: CATSRVLAGEYNEQFF.

In DNA form, the CDR3 reads TGCGCCAGCAGCTTGGTGAAATATGCGGAGGGCCTAGAGGGCAATCAGCCCCAGCATTTT. Its protein product is CASSLVKYAEGLEGNQPQHF. The chain links TRBV5-1 to TRBJ1-5; D uncertain. The germline V gene has CDR1 SGHRS and CDR2 YFSETQ. The CDR3 sequence is 20 residues long. Trimming took off 0 bases at V and 2 bases at J, with 24 bases between the two ends.

The chain employs TRBV4-1 and TRBJ1-6; the match to TRBD1 covers 8 bases. Losses at the gene ends were 3 bases for V and 4 bases for J; bases not matched to a gene: 5. The CDR3 sequence is 16 residues long. CDR1 and CDR2 (germline): MGHRA, YSYEKL. In DNA, the CDR3 is TGCGCCAGCAGCCAGACGGGACAGGCTTATAATTCACCCCTCCACTTT. Protein: CASSQTGQAYNSPLHF.

The rearrangement joins TRBV20-1 to TRBJ1-2, with 7 bases that match TRBD1. This CDR3 spans 13 amino acids. Germline V gene data show CDR1 as DFQATT and CDR2 as SNEGSKA (reference sequence). V was pared by 3 bases and J by 6 bases, with 7 bases of the junction left unmatched. The CDR3 nucleotides read TGCAGTGCTAGTGGTCGACAGGGTGATGGCTACACCTTC. Amino acids: CSASGRQGDGYTF.

The count of this clone is one. The V call is TRBV6-5, the J call TRBJ2-7; TRBD1 is a possible D gene (6 bases). This CDR3 comprises 13 residues. Trimming cost V 7 bases and J 1 base, with 11 bases left between them. Germline values: CDR1 MNHEY, CDR2 SVGAGI. CDR3 sequence: CASTGTNSYEQYF. In nucleotides, the CDR3 is TGTGCCAGCACTGGGACAAATTCCTACGAGCAGTACTTC.

The chain links TRBV4-1 to TRBJ2-2; the match to TRBD2 covers 15 bases. CDR1 is MGHRA, CDR2 YSYEKL, per germline. With 1 base clipped from V and 5 bases from J, the junction kept 8 bases outside the gene matches. The CDR3 covers 19 residues. The CDR3 reads CASSQVPWTSGGATGELFF. The CDR3 region has the DNA TGCGCCAGCAGCCAAGTCCCCTGGACTAGCGGGGGGGCAACCGGGGAGCTGTTTTTT.

The chain joins TRBV2 to TRBJ1-3; 8 bases match TRBD1. CDR1 is SNHLY, CDR2 FYNNEI, per germline. The trim removed 8 bases at V and 8 bases at J, leaving 14 bases unmatched. There are 15 residues in the CDR3. In DNA form, the CDR3 reads TGTGCCAGCGGAAGACAGGGGTTACCCGGTGACACCATATATTTT. Amino acids: CASGRQGLPGDTIYF.

This clone was detected once. The V gene is TRBV25-1, the J gene TRBJ1-4; a possible D gene is TRBD1 (5 bases). In germline, CDR1 is MGHDK, CDR2 SYGVNS. V was clipped by 8 bases and J by 2 bases, with 12 bases between them. The CDR3 consists of 14 residues. CDR3 amino acids: CASGQGSTNEKLFF. CDR3 DNA: TGTGCCAGCGGGCAGGGTTCTACTAATGAAAAACTGTTTTTT.

V is TRBV3-1 (or the pseudogene TRBV3-2) and J is TRBJ2-5; tentatively, D is TRBD1 (6 bases). There are 15 residues in the CDR3. The germline V gene has CDR1 LGHDT and CDR2 YNNKEL (reference sequence). The V and J ends lost 1 base and 5 bases respectively, with 14 bases between them. The DNA for the CDR3 is TGTGCCAGCAGCCAAGGGGCACAGGGACGGGAGACCCAGTACTTC. Its translation: CASSQGAQGRETQYF.

The V call is TRBV28, the J call TRBJ1-6, with 9 bases matching TRBD1. The CDR3 has 16 residues. Germline V gene sequence: CDR1 MDHEN, CDR2 SYDVKM. With V trimmed by 5 bases and J by 9 bases, 11 bases remained unmatched. The CDR3 region is CASSLPTGGGGSPLHF. Here the CDR3 DNA reads TGTGCCAGCAGTCTCCCTACAGGGGGCGGTGGTTCACCCCTCCACTTT.

The J gene is TRBJ1-2, the V gene TRBV28; D is perhaps TRBD1 (6 bases). Germline CDR1 is MDHEN and CDR2 is SYDVKM. This CDR3 spans 16 amino acids. V gave up 3 bases and J gave up 3 bases, with 17 bases separating them. Here the CDR3 reads CASSLENRVGYYGYTF. The CDR3 DNA is TGTGCCAGCAGTTTGGAGAACAGGGTTGGGTACTATGGCTACACCTTC.

V usage is TRBV7-2 and J usage is TRBJ2-2, with 8 positions matching TRBD1. This CDR3 has 14 residues. Germline V gene data show CDR1 as SGHTA and CDR2 as FQGNSA. The V gene end was trimmed by 5 bases and the J gene end by 7 bases; junction bases not matched to a gene: 6. CDR3 protein: CASSPGQGNGELFF. For the CDR3, the DNA is TGTGCCAGCAGCCCTGGACAGGGAAACGGGGAGCTGTTTTTT.

DNA of the CDR3: TGTGCCAGCAGCTTAGTAGGGGGGGCGAGCAATCAGCCCCAGCATTTT. Translation: CASSLVGGASNQPQHF. The V gene is TRBV7-8, the J gene TRBJ1-5; TRBD1 might be the D (6 bases). Trimming shortened V by 1 base and J by 1 base, and 11 bases separated the two germline ends. This CDR3 spans 16 amino acids. Looked up from germline, CDR1 is SGHVS and CDR2 is FQNEAQ.

The table lists this clone with a few counts. V and J are TRBV7-2 and TRBJ1-6; no firm D call. Germline CDR1 reads SGHTA; CDR2 reads FQGNSA. This CDR3 has 17 amino acids. V dropped 1 base and J dropped 0 bases, with 10 bases sitting between them. CDR3 in DNA: TGTGCCAGCAGCTTAGAGATTGAGAGCTCCTATAATTCACCCCTCCACTTT. It translates to CASSLEIESSYNSPLHF.

CDR3 sequence reads: CASSLTRGGDTQYF. CDR3 nucleotide sequence: TGTGCCAGCAGCTTAACTAGGGGGGGGGATACGCAGTATTTT. The chain joins TRBV7-2 to TRBJ2-3; TRBD2 might be the D (7 bases). Germline loops: CDR1 SGHTA, CDR2 FQGNSA. CDR3 size: 14 residues. Trimming took off 2 bases at V and 6 bases at J, with 12 bases between the two ends.

This clone came up a few times. The rearrangement links TRBV11-3 to TRBJ1-6; D not resolved. The CDR3 is 13 residues long. CDR1 and CDR2 from the germline V gene are SGHNT and YENEEA. The V gene lost 5 bases and the J gene lost 5 bases, with 7 bases spanning the gap. The CDR3 loop reads CASSTHNNSPLHF. CDR3 DNA: TGTGCCAGCAGCACCCACAATAATTCACCCCTCCACTTT.

The chain joins TRBV3-1 (or the pseudogene TRBV3-2) to TRBJ1-1; no firm D call. Looked up from germline, CDR1 is LGHDT and CDR2 is YNNKEL (reference sequence). V gave up 3 bases and J gave up 1 base, with 9 bases separating them. This CDR3 spans 14 amino acids. The CDR3 here is CASSQGSSNTEAFF. CDR3 coding DNA: TGTGCCAGCAGCCAGGGGAGCTCGAACACTGAAGCTTTCTTT.

The V and J genes are TRBV7-2 and TRBJ2-3; tentatively, D is TRBD1 (5 bases). The CDR3 has 15 residues. V was shortened by 2 bases and J by 2 bases, with 11 bases between the two germline ends. Germline CDR1 is SGHTA and CDR2 is FQGNSA. The CDR3 spells CASSLLLGDTDTQYF. CDR3 in DNA: TGTGCCAGCAGCTTATTGTTAGGGGACACAGATACGCAGTATTTT.

The genes are TRBV10-3 and TRBJ1-6; 7 nucleotides line up with TRBD1. In germline, CDR1 is ENHRY, CDR2 SYGVKD. This CDR3 region has 15 residues. The trim removed 3 bases at V and 7 bases at J, leaving 6 bases unmatched. The DNA of the CDR3 is TGTGCCATCAGTGATCTGGGACAGACAAATTCACCCCTCCACTTT. This gives the protein CAISDLGQTNSPLHF.

This clone was picked up one time. This chain connects TRBV18 to TRBJ2-7; 8 bases fit TRBD1. Looked up from germline, CDR1 is KGHSH and CDR2 is LQKENI. The CDR3 spans 18 residues. J lost 1 base, V lost 5 bases, and 16 bases had no gene match. The CDR3, as DNA: TGTGCCAGCTCAGAAAGCCGAGGGACAGGATTTTATTCCTACGAGCAGTACTTC. It translates to CASSESRGTGFYSYEQYF.

This chain connects TRBV21-1 to TRBJ2-7; the D segment call TRBD1 is taken from the table without a DNA check. TRBV21-1 is designated a pseudogene. The CDR3 totals 13 residues. CDR3 DNA sequence: TGTGCCAGCAGCTCGCAGGGCTCCTACGAGCAGTACTTC. It specifies CASSSQGSYEQYF.